Following are 13 T cell receptor beta chains from one sample sequenced in a study of OX40 agonist ivuxolimab in advanced cancers. Sequencing used immunoSEQ multiplex PCR; TCRdb keeps in-frame clones, though not all of them. The sample records around 58,000 clones, roughly 84% being singletons. The input for sequencing was CD4+ or CD8+ T cells sorted from blood, taken in a trial of the OX40 agonist ivuxolimab. These receptors originate from an adult with an advanced solid tumor such as melanoma, head and neck, liver or kidney cancer.

The J gene is TRBJ1-5, the V gene TRBV18; tentative D call: TRBD1 (6 bases). Germline assignment: CDR1 KGHSH and CDR2 LQKENI. V lost 2 bases and J 5 bases, leaving 10 bases between the germline ends. The CDR3 sequence is 14 residues long. This CDR3 is CASSPTAGDQPQHF. CDR3 bases: TGTGCCAGCTCACCAACGGCAGGGGATCAGCCCCAGCATTTT.

This clone was observed a handful of times. The V call is TRBV2, the J call TRBJ2-1, with D uncertain. V lost 4 bases and J 6 bases, leaving 10 bases between the germline ends. The CDR3 runs 13 residues. Germline V CDR1 and CDR2: SNHLY, FYNNEI. The CDR3 region has the DNA TGTGCCAGCAGTGGAGAGGCGCCCAATGAGCAGTTCTTC. It encodes CASSGEAPNEQFF. Using reference TRBV2 and TRBJ2-1 for the parts outside the CDR3, the full variable domain is EPEVTQTPSHQVTQMGQEVILRCVPISNHLYFYWYRQILGQKVEFLVSFYNNEISEKSEIFDDQFSVERPDGSNFTLKIRSTKLEDSAMYFCASSGEAPNEQFFGPGTRLTVL.

This clone was detected only once. The CDR3 loop reads CASSPGTSGSETQYF. CDR3 in DNA: TGCGCCAGCAGCCCTGGGACTAGCGGGAGTGAGACCCAGTACTTC. V and J are TRBV5-1 and TRBJ2-5; 14 bases map to TRBD2. V trimming: 4 bases; J trimming: 5 bases; junction bases outside the gene matches: 4. This CDR3 spans 15 amino acids. CDR1 is SGHRS, CDR2 YFSETQ, per germline.

This clone was observed a single time. This sequence joins TRBV28 and TRBJ1-5; 10 bases are a match to TRBD1. The CDR3 loop spans 15 amino acids. V dropped 3 bases and J dropped 7; count of bases not matched to a gene: 6. Germline CDR1 reads MDHEN; CDR2 reads SYDVKM. The DNA for the CDR3 is TGTGCCAGCAGTTTTCCGACAGGGGGCTGGCAGCCCCAGCATTTT. Its protein product is CASSFPTGGWQPQHF. The full variable domain, with the rest looked up from reference TRBV28 and TRBJ1-5, is DVKVTQSSRYLVKRTGEKVFLECVQDMDHENMFWYRQDPGLGLRLIYFSYDVKMKEKGDIPEGYSVSREKKERFSLILESASTNQTSMYLCASSFPTGGWQPQHFGDGTRLSIL.

The chain combines TRBV7-8 with TRBJ1-1; no definite D call. V dropped 5 bases and J dropped 3 bases, with 10 bases sitting between them. Germline V gene data show CDR1 as SGHVS and CDR2 as FQNEAQ. CDR3 length equals 13 residues. CDR3 DNA: TGTGCCAGCAGCCCTTACCATGACACTGAAGCTTTCTTT. Encoded protein: CASSPYHDTEAFF.

The chain combines TRBV19 with TRBJ2-1; 7 nucleotides agree with TRBD2. The CDR3 runs to 16 residues. The germline V gene has CDR1 LNHDA and CDR2 SQIVND (reference sequence). J gave up 5 bases and V 3 bases, and 10 bases lay outside the gene matches. The CDR3 DNA reads TGTGCCAGTAGTATGAAAGCGGGATTCAACCACAATGAGCAGTTCTTC. The encoded protein is CASSMKAGFNHNEQFF.

The table lists this clone with a count of one. V is TRBV6-5 and J is TRBJ2-7; perhaps TRBD2 as D (6 bases). V lost 7 bases and J 0 bases, leaving 16 bases between the germline ends. Germline V CDR1 and CDR2: MNHEY, SVGAGI. CDR3 size: 15 residues. The CDR3 loop reads CASNNLGRDSYEQYF. The DNA for the CDR3 is TGTGCCAGCAATAACCTTGGGCGGGACTCCTACGAGCAGTACTTC.

This clone appeared a single time. The rearrangement links TRBV19 to TRBJ1-1, with 8 bases aligning to TRBD1. The CDR3 has 14 residues. After removal of 2 bases from V and 5 bases from J, the junction contained 4 bases not matched to a gene. Germline-derived CDR1 and CDR2 are LNHDA and SQIVND (reference sequence). CDR3 residues: CASSITGGLTEAFF. The CDR3 region has the DNA TGTGCCAGTAGTATAACAGGGGGTCTTACTGAAGCTTTCTTT.

In this sample, this clone turned up once. The genes are TRBV5-1 and TRBJ2-1; perhaps TRBD1 as D (6 bases). The V end lost 0 bases, the J end lost 4 bases, and 11 bases lay between the germline ends. Germline lookup yields CDR1 SGHRS and CDR2 YFSETQ. The CDR3 is 15 amino acids. CDR3 residues: CASSLAPDRYNEQFF. As DNA, the CDR3 is TGCGCCAGCAGCTTGGCCCCGGACAGATACAATGAGCAGTTCTTC.

The J gene is TRBJ1-2, the V gene TRBV19; perhaps TRBD1 as D (5 bases). The CDR3 loop spans 14 amino acids. Germline V lookup: CDR1 LNHDA, CDR2 SQIVND (reference sequence). Trimming took off 7 bases at V and 5 bases at J, with 17 bases between the two ends. CDR3 DNA sequence: TGTGCCAGTACTGACATGCCGGGGACTTATGGCTACACCTTC. It encodes CASTDMPGTYGYTF.

The chain uses TRBV28 and TRBJ2-7, with 7 positions matching TRBD1. Germline lookup yields CDR1 MDHEN and CDR2 SYDVKM. The junction had 11 bases not matched to a gene; V was cut back by 6 bases and J by 0 bases. CDR3 length: 16 residues. The CDR3 here is CASRPTGKGSSYEQYF. The CDR3 region has the DNA TGTGCCAGCAGGCCGACAGGGAAGGGAAGCTCCTACGAGCAGTACTTC.

This chain uses TRBV30 with TRBJ1-5; the D is unclear. Germline V gives CDR1 GTSNPN, CDR2 SVGIG (reference sequence). The CDR3 contains 17 residues. Deletions cut 0 bases from V and 1 base from J, with 16 bases between. The CDR3 DNA follows: TGTGCCTGGAGTGTACCCTCCGGGGTTATCAGCAATCAGCCCCAGCATTTT. This encodes CAWSVPSGVISNQPQHF.

The chain uses TRBV18 and TRBJ2-2, with 10 bases aligning to TRBD1. Trimming at V came to 6 bases and at J to 6 bases, leaving 7 bases not matched to a gene. Germline CDR1 is KGHSH and CDR2 is LQKENI. The CDR3 is 15 residues long. The CDR3 here is CASSSRQGAAGELFF. In nucleotides, the CDR3 is TGTGCCAGCTCGTCCCGACAGGGGGCGGCCGGGGAGCTGTTTTTT. The whole variable domain, filled in from reference TRBV18 and TRBJ2-2, reads NAGVMQNPRHLVRRRGQEARLRCSPMKGHSHVYWYRQLPEEGLKFMVYLQKENIIDESGMPKERFSAEFPKEGPSILRIQQVVRGDSAAYFCASSSRQGAAGELFFGEGSRLTVL.